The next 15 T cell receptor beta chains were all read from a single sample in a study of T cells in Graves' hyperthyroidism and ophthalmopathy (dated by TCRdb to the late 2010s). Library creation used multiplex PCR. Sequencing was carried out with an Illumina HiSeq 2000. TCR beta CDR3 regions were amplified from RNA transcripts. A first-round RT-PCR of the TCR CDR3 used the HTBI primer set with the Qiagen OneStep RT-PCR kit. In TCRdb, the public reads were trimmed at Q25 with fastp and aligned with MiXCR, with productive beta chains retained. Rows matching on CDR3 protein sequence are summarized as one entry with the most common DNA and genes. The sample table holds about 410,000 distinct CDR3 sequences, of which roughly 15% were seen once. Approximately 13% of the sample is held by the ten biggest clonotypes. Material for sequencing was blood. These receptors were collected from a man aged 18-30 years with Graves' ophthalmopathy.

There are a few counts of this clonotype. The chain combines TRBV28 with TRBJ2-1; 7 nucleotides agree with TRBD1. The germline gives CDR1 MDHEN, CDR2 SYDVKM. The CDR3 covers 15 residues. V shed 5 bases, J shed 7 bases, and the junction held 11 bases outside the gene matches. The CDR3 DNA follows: TGTGCCAGCAGTCCCGGACAGGCTATTACAAATGAGCAGTTCTTC. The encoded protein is CASSPGQAITNEQFF.

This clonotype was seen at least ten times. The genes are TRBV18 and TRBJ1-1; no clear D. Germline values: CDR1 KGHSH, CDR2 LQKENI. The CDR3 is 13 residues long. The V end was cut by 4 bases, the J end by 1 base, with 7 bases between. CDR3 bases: TGTGCCAGCTCACAAACACAGAACACTGAAGCTTTCTTT. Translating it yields CASSQTQNTEAFF.

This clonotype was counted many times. This CDR3 is CASSPGLAGKETQYF. Written as DNA, the CDR3 is TGTGCCAGCAGCCCTGGACTAGCGGGGAAAGAGACCCAGTACTTC. This sequence joins TRBV6-1 and TRBJ2-5, with TRBD2 matching 12 bases. The germline gives CDR1 MNHNS, CDR2 SASEGT. Trimming cost V 6 bases and J 3 bases; bases outside gene matches: 5. The length of the CDR3 is 15 residues.

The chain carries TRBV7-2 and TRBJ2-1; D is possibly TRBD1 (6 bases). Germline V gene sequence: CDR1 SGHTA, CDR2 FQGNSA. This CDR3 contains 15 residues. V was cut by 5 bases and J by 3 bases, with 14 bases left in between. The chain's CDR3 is CASSQDQDSYNEQFF. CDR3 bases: TGTGCCAGCAGCCAAGATCAGGACAGCTACAATGAGCAGTTCTTC.

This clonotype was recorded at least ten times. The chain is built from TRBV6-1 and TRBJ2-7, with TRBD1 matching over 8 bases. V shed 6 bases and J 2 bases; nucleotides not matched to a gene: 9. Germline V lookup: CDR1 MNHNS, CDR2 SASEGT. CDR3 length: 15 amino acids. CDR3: CASSPGQGGTYEQYF. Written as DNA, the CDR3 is TGTGCCAGCAGCCCCGGACAGGGAGGTACCTACGAGCAGTACTTC.

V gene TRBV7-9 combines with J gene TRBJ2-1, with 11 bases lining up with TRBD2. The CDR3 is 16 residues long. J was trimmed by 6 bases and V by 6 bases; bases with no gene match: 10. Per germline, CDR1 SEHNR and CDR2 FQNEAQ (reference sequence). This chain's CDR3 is CASRSLRTSGSNEQFF. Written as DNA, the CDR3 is TGTGCCAGCAGGAGCCTCAGAACTAGCGGGAGCAATGAGCAGTTCTTC.

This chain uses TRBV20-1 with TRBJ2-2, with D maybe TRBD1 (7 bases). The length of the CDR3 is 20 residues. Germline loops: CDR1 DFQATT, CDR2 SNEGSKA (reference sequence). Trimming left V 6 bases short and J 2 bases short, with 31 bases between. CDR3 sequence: CSANDRVWGSMGGNTGELFF. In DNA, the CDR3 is TGCAGTGCCAATGACAGGGTCTGGGGGTCGATGGGGGGCAACACCGGGGAGCTGTTTTTT.

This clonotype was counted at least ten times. CDR3 sequence (DNA): TGCGCCAGCGGGACAGTCTATGGCTACACCTTC. Translating gives CASGTVYGYTF. The chain joins TRBV5-1 to TRBJ1-2, with TRBD1 matching over 7 bases. The CDR3 is 11 amino acids. The V gene end was trimmed by 7 bases and the J gene end by 4 bases; junction bases not matched to a gene: 1. CDR1 SGHRS and CDR2 YFSETQ come from the germline V gene.

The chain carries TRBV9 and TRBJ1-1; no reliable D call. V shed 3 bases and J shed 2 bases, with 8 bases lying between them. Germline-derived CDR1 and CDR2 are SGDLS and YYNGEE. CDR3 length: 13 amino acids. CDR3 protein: CASSGGSNTEAFF. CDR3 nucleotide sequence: TGTGCCAGCAGCGGGGGAAGTAACACTGAAGCTTTCTTT.

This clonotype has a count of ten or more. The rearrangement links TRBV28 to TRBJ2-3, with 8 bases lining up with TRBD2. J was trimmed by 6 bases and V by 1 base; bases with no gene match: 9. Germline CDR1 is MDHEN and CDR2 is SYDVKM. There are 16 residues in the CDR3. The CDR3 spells CASSLFSSGLGDTQYF. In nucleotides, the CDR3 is TGTGCCAGCAGTTTATTTTCTAGCGGGCTGGGGGATACGCAGTATTTT.

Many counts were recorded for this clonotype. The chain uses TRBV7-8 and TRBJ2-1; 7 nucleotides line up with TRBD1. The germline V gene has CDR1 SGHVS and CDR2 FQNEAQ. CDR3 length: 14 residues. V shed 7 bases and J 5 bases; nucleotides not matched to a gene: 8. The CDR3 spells CASTQDRQNNEQFF. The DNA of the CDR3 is TGTGCCAGCACTCAGGACAGGCAAAACAATGAGCAGTTCTTC. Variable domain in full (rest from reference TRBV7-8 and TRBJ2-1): GAGVSQSPRYKVAKRGQDVALRCDPISGHVSLFWYQQALGQGPEFLTYFQNEAQLDKSGLPSDRFFAERPEGSVSTLKIQRTQQEDSAVYLCASTQDRQNNEQFFGPGTRLTVL.

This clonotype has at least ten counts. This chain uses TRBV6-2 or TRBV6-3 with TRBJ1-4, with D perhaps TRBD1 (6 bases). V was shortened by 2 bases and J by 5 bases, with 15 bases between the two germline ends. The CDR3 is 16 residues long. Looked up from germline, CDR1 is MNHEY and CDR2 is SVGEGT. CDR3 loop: CASSYTDWTVNEKLFF. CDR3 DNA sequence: TGTGCCAGCAGTTACACCGATTGGACAGTCAATGAAAAACTGTTTTTT.

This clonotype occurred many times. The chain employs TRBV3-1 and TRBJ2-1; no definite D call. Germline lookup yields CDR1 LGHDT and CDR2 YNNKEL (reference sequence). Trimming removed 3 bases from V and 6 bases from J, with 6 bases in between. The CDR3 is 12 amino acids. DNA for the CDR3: TGTGCCAGCAGCCAGGGTACCAATGAGCAGTTCTTC. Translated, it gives CASSQGTNEQFF.

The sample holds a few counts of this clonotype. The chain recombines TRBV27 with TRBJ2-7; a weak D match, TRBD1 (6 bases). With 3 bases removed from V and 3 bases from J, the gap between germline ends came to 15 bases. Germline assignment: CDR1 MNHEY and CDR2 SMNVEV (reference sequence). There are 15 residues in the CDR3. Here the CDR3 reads CASSFAGQLGYEQYF. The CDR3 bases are TGTGCCAGCAGTTTTGCCGGACAGCTGGGCTACGAGCAGTACTTC.

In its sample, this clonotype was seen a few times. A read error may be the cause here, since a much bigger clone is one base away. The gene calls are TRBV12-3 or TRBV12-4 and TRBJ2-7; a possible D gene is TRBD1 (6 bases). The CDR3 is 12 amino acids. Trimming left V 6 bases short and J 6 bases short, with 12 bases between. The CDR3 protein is CASSEQGCEQYF. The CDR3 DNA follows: TGTGCCAGCAGCGAGCAGGGGTGCGAGCAGTACTTC.